Presented here are 23 T cell receptor beta chains from one specimen sequenced in a study of T cells in Graves' hyperthyroidism and ophthalmopathy (dated by TCRdb to about 2019). The library came from multiplex PCR. This sample was sequenced with an Illumina HiSeq 2000. Amplification of TCR beta CDR3 regions was carried out from RNA transcripts. For the first round of RT-PCR on the TCR CDR3, the HTBI primer set was used together with the Qiagen OneStep RT-PCR kit. The public sequencing data were trimmed at Q25 with fastp and processed into clonotypes with MiXCR by TCRdb, which kept only in-frame beta chains. Every distinct CDR3 protein forms one entry, paired with its most common genes and DNA. A total of about 380,000 distinct CDR3 sequences appear in this sample, about a fifth of them only once. Around two fifths of the sample belongs to the ten largest clones. The sample comprised blood. The origin of the receptors is a man between 18 and 35 years old with Graves' ophthalmopathy.

This clonotype was picked up many times. The chain joins TRBV6-1 to TRBJ2-1; 9 bases fit TRBD2. Trimming removed 6 bases from V and 8 bases from J; junction bases left unmatched: 8. The CDR3 covers 14 residues. Germline CDR1 MNHNS, CDR2 SASEGT. CDR3: CASRGLAVVHEQFF. CDR3 nucleotide sequence: TGTGCCAGCAGGGGACTAGCTGTAGTCCATGAGCAGTTCTTC.

This clonotype was picked up a small number of times. A much bigger clone sits one base away, suggesting this may be a read error. The V gene is TRBV5-1, the J gene TRBJ2-1; D is uncertain. There are 13 residues in the CDR3. Germline V lookup: CDR1 SGHRS, CDR2 YFSETQ. CDR3 amino acids: CASSFGVLNERFF. The DNA of the CDR3 is TGCGCCAGCAGCTTTGGGGTTCTCAATGAGCGGTTCTTC.

The chain carries TRBV6-2 or TRBV6-3 and TRBJ2-7; D is unresolved. CDR3 length equals 13 residues. The V and J ends lost 7 bases and 0 bases respectively, with 10 bases between them. Germline V CDR1 and CDR2: MNHEY, SVGEGT. This chain's CDR3 is CASMRPLSYEQYF. CDR3 bases: TGTGCCAGCATGCGGCCCCTCTCCTACGAGCAGTACTTC.

This clonotype was recorded once. This rearrangement joins TRBV18 to TRBJ1-4; no firm D call. The CDR3 spans 17 residues. The germline CDR1 and CDR2 sequences are KGHSH and LQKENI. V was cut by 2 bases and J by 8 bases, with 21 bases left in between. Here the CDR3 reads CASSPRAPGNRREKLFF. The CDR3 DNA reads as TGTGCCAGCTCACCAAGGGCCCCGGGAAACAGACGGGAAAAACTGTTTTTT.

The chain links TRBV20-1 to TRBJ2-3; 12 nucleotides agree with TRBD2. V trimming: 6 bases; J trimming: 2 bases; junction bases outside the gene matches: 6. The CDR3 consists of 15 residues. The V gene's germline CDR1 is DFQATT and CDR2 SNEGSKA (reference sequence). For the CDR3, the DNA is TGCAGTGCAATGACTAGCGGGGGCCCCACAGATACGCAGTATTTT. This codes for CSAMTSGGPTDTQYF.

V usage is TRBV9 and J usage is TRBJ2-2, with D perhaps matching TRBD2 (5 bases). The ends were cut back, 0 bases at V and 7 bases at J, with 10 bases in the middle. Germline loops: CDR1 SGDLS, CDR2 YYNGEE. This CDR3 contains 14 residues. CDR3 DNA: TGTGCCAGCAGCGTAGTGGGGAGCGGCGGGGAGCTGTTTTTT. Encoded protein: CASSVVGSGGELFF. Supplemented by reference TRBV9 and TRBJ2-2, the full variable domain reads DSGVTQTPKHLITATGQRVTLRCSPRSGDLSVYWYQQSLDQGLQFLIQYYNGEERAKGNILERFSAQQFPDLHSELNLSSLELGDSALYFCASSVVGSGGELFFGEGSRLTVL.

This clonotype was observed a few times. V and J are TRBV12-3 or TRBV12-4 and TRBJ1-2, with D perhaps TRBD1 (5 bases). CDR3 length: 15 amino acids. Between the trimmed V and J ends, which lost 0 bases and 7 bases, there was a span of 15 bases. DNA for the CDR3: TGTGCCAGCAGTTTAGCGAGGCTGGGGGGTGGTGGCTACACCTTC. Its protein is CASSLARLGGGGYTF.

The rearrangement joins TRBV27 to TRBJ2-7; 7 nucleotides agree with TRBD1. This CDR3 has 15 residues. From germline, CDR1 is MNHEY and CDR2 SMNVEV (reference sequence). V was clipped by 4 bases and J by 2 bases; unmatched bases: 8. CDR3 nucleotides: TGTGCCAGCAGTTCGCTCATGAGGGGGCCCTACGAGCAGTACTTC. Its translation is CASSSLMRGPYEQYF.

In its sample, this clonotype was seen many times. The chain links TRBV9 to TRBJ1-1; maybe TRBD1 (5 bases). The CDR3 runs to 16 residues. V lost 1 base to trimming and J lost 5 bases, with 18 bases between them. Per germline, CDR1 SGDLS and CDR2 YYNGEE. CDR3 sequence (DNA): TGTGCCAGCAGCGTACCTGGGGGGGAAGGGAAAACTGAAGCTTTCTTT. This codes for CASSVPGGEGKTEAFF.

The rearrangement links TRBV19 to TRBJ1-1, with TRBD1 identical over 7 bases. The CDR3 is made up of 15 amino acids. The germline V gene encodes CDR1 LNHDA and CDR2 SQIVND (reference sequence). The V segment lost 7 bases and the J segment 2 bases; nucleotides outside the gene matches: 10. This CDR3 reads CASIPRQGTNTEAFF. The CDR3 nucleotides are TGTGCCAGTATCCCTCGACAGGGAACAAACACTGAAGCTTTCTTT. Based on the CDR3 plus reference TRBV19 and TRBJ1-1, the full variable domain is DGGITQSPKYLFRKEGQNVTLSCEQNLNHDAMYWYRQDPGQGLRLIYYSQIVNDFQKGDIAEGYSVSREKKESFPLTVTSAQKNPTAFYLCASIPRQGTNTEAFFGQGTRLTVV.

The chain couples TRBV24-1 to TRBJ1-1; possible D gene TRBD1, 6 bases. The CDR3 has 14 residues. The V and J ends lost 4 bases and 4 bases respectively, with 12 bases between them. Germline lookup yields CDR1 KGHDR and CDR2 SFDVKD. CDR3 amino acids: CATSDHRAGTEAFF. The CDR3 DNA reads as TGTGCCACCAGTGACCACAGGGCGGGCACTGAAGCTTTCTTT.

This clonotype was seen many times. This chain connects TRBV11-2 to TRBJ2-1, with D possibly TRBD2 on 5 matching bases. V was cut by 2 bases and J by 6 bases, with 17 bases left in between. This CDR3 is built from 16 residues. The germline gives CDR1 SGHAT, CDR2 FQNNGV. Here the CDR3 DNA reads TGTGCCAGCAGCTTAAGTCCTGAGGGAGCGTCCAATGAGCAGTTCTTC. Its translation: CASSLSPEGASNEQFF.

The chain joins TRBV4-1 to TRBJ2-1; TRBD2 is a possible D gene (6 bases). CDR3 length equals 12 residues. V lost 4 bases, J lost 8 bases, and 9 bases lay in between. Germline V gives CDR1 MGHRA, CDR2 YSYEKL. The CDR3 loop reads CASSPGVDEQFF. The CDR3 nucleotides are TGCGCCAGCAGCCCGGGGGTAGATGAGCAGTTCTTC.

Note on this clonotype: A single base separates this from a much larger clone, so it may be a read error. This CDR3 is CVSSGTGGRGETQYF. In DNA, the CDR3 is TGTGTCAGCAGTGGCACAGGGGGAAGGGGGGAGACCCAGTACTTC. The V call is TRBV6-1, the J call TRBJ2-5, with TRBD1 identical over 8 bases. The CDR3 extends over 15 amino acids. Germline CDR1 MNHNS, CDR2 SASEGT.

This clonotype was found a few times. V and J are TRBV7-6 and TRBJ1-1, with 7 bases identical to TRBD1. In germline, CDR1 is SGHVS, CDR2 FNYEAQ. Trimming cost V 6 bases and J 6 bases; bases outside gene matches: 7. The CDR3 loop spans 13 amino acids. CDR3 loop: CASSLGTVAEAFF. In DNA form, the CDR3 reads TGTGCCAGCAGTCTCGGGACAGTGGCTGAAGCTTTCTTT.

This clonotype was observed at least ten times. The chain carries TRBV3-1 and TRBJ2-5; D is unresolved. V lost 0 bases and J lost 6, with 5 bases in between. The germline V gene encodes CDR1 LGHDT and CDR2 YNNKEL (reference sequence). This CDR3 spans 12 amino acids. In nucleotides, the CDR3 is TGTGCCAGCAGCCAAGATCGGCAGACCCAGTACTTC. Translating it yields CASSQDRQTQYF.

This clonotype was seen more than once but under ten times. The V call is TRBV6-5, the J call TRBJ2-5; D may be TRBD1 (6 bases). The CDR3 contains 16 residues. With 4 bases removed from V and 5 bases from J, the gap between germline ends came to 20 bases. Germline-derived CDR1 and CDR2 are MNHEY and SVGAGI. The CDR3 spells CASSSLSNGGWETQYF. CDR3 in DNA: TGTGCCAGCAGTTCCCTAAGCAATGGGGGCTGGGAGACCCAGTACTTC.

In this sample, this clonotype turned up many times. The rearrangement links TRBV7-2 to TRBJ2-7; 8 bases are a match to TRBD2. The CDR3 covers 13 residues. Germline-derived CDR1 and CDR2 are SGHTA and FQGNSA. Trimming at V came to 5 bases and at J to 4 bases, leaving 4 bases not matched to a gene. The chain's CDR3 is CASSPGGAYEQYF. DNA for the CDR3: TGTGCCAGCAGCCCCGGGGGGGCTTACGAGCAGTACTTC. Full variable domain (missing parts from reference TRBV7-2 and TRBJ2-7): GAGVSQSPSNKVTEKGKDVELRCDPISGHTALYWYRQSLGQGLEFLIYFQGNSAPDKSGLPSDRFSAERTGGSVSTLTIQRTQQEDSAVYLCASSPGGAYEQYFGPGTRLTVT.

This clonotype has more than one count but fewer than ten. The chain combines TRBV7-2 with TRBJ2-7, with 11 bases identical to TRBD2. This CDR3 contains 18 residues. V dropped 2 bases and J dropped 2; count of bases not matched to a gene: 11. Germline V gene sequence: CDR1 SGHTA, CDR2 FQGNSA. The DNA for the CDR3 is TGTGCCAGCAGCTTAAGACTAGCGGGGTGGGCCCGCCCCTACGAGCAGTACTTC. Amino acid sequence: CASSLRLAGWARPYEQYF.

This clonotype has ten or more counts. This sequence joins TRBV6-6 and TRBJ1-3; D is unresolved. Looked up from germline, CDR1 is MNHNY and CDR2 is SVGAGI (reference sequence). The V end lost 2 bases, the J end lost 2 bases, and 7 bases lay between the germline ends. CDR3 length: 14 amino acids. CDR3 bases: TGTGCCAGCAGTTACCGTGGAGCTGGAAACACCATATATTTT. This translates into CASSYRGAGNTIYF.

In its sample, this clonotype is medium-sized. V usage is TRBV7-2 and J usage is TRBJ1-1, with TRBD1 matching 9 bases. J lost 4 bases, V lost 4 bases, and 10 bases had no gene match. The CDR3 has 16 amino acids. The germline CDR1 and CDR2 sequences are SGHTA and FQGNSA. The CDR3 reads CASSYRVMTGGTEAFF. The CDR3 DNA reads TGTGCCAGCAGCTACCGGGTGATGACAGGGGGCACTGAAGCTTTCTTT.

The sample holds many counts of this clonotype. The chain recombines TRBV6-1 with TRBJ1-1; D might be TRBD1 (6 bases). Germline V lookup: CDR1 MNHNS, CDR2 SASEGT. The CDR3 loop spans 14 amino acids. V gave up 5 bases and J gave up 4 bases, with 14 bases separating them. The CDR3, as DNA: TGTGCCAGCAGTTATGGGGGGGCAGGCACTGAAGCTTTCTTT. This gives the protein CASSYGGAGTEAFF.

This clonotype was seen only a few times. The J gene is TRBJ1-2, the V gene TRBV20-1; D gene uncertain. The CDR3 has 12 amino acids. Germline lookup yields CDR1 DFQATT and CDR2 SNEGSKA (reference sequence). V gave up 3 bases and J gave up 5 bases, with 10 bases separating them. This chain's CDR3 is CSARRDMYGYTF. CDR3 DNA sequence: TGCAGTGCTAGGCGGGATATGTATGGCTACACCTTC.